The clone carrying this T cell receptor beta chain was seen a few times. This entry is derived from a study of shared clonotypes between healthy human individuals. Libraries were prepared by immunoSEQ multiplex PCR; TCRdb keeps only in-frame clonotypes and omits some of them. The data hold a few hundred thousand clones, with roughly 70% observed a single time. Germline-derived CDR1 and CDR2 are GTSNPN and SVGIG (reference sequence). Trimming removed 8 bases at V and 0 bases at J, with 13 bases between. This CDR3 has 13 residues. This sequence joins TRBV30 and TRBJ1-2, with a weak D call TRBD1 (5 bases). The sequence was obtained from a man aged 30 to 39 in good health. Sequencing was performed on memory CD4+ T cells sorted from blood. Documented subset: CD45RA-negative fraction. The CDR3 DNA follows: TGTGCCCTGTACCAGGGAGCTAACTATGGCTACACCTTC. It specifies CALYQGANYGYTF.